These T cell receptor beta chains were read from a single sample in a study of vaccination and CD4 T cells after COVID-19. Their antigens are not known. Each CDR3 protein is one row after TCRdb ran MiXCR on the PCR reads. The sample lists fewer than 15,000 distinct CDR3 sequences, approximately 57% occurring once. Sequencing input: CD4+ T cells from blood, cultured in vitro. The receptors here all came from a human donor who had recovered from COVID-19. Each CDR3 is given with its conserved first and last residue. The D gene is left open where the match is weak. Size tells how often a clone was seen (once, few, many) or the class of an expanded clone, and some rows leave it out.

D	size	length	V	J	CDR3	DNA
-	once	13	TRBV4-3	TRBJ1-5	CAGYSYSNQPQHF	TGCGCCGGGTACAGTTATAGCAATCAGCCCCAGCATTTT
-	-	17	TRBV3-1	TRBJ2-7	CASSHPTWGAVVSEQYF	TGTGCCAGCAGCCACCCCACATGGGGGGCCGTAGTCTCCGAGCAGTACTTC
-	few	14	TRBV6-1	TRBJ2-5	CASIGAVKQETQYF	TGTGCCAGCATTGGGGCAGTGAAACAAGAGACCCAGTACTTC
-	few	17	TRBV24-1	TRBJ2-2	CATSDSKSTIRQGELFF	TGTGCCACCAGTGACTCGAAGAGCACCATTCGACAGGGGGAGCTGTTTTTT
-	-	13	TRBV19	TRBJ1-3	CASWQRSGNTIYF	TGTGCCAGTTGGCAACGGTCTGGAAACACCATATATTTT
-	-	12	TRBV10-3	TRBJ2-3	CATEDSTDTQYF	TGTGCCACCGAGGACAGTACAGATACGCAGTATTTT
TRBD1	-	13	TRBV20-1	TRBJ2-1	CSAPEFGQGVQFF	TGCAGTGCCCCCGAGTTTGGACAGGGGGTACAGTTCTTC
-	-	20	TRBV7-9	TRBJ2-3	CASSLGPPAIGGPGSDTQYF	TGTGCCAGCAGCTTAGGGCCGCCGGCTATCGGGGGGCCAGGGTCAGATACGCAGTATTTT
-	few	13	TRBV19	TRBJ1-2	CASSIVTRYGYTF	TGTGCCAGTAGTATAGTCACCAGATATGGCTACACCTTC
TRBD1	few	14	TRBV7-9	TRBJ1-1	CASSKRQGGTEAFF	TGTGCCAGCAGCAAGAGACAGGGAGGAACTGAAGCTTTCTTT
TRBD1	once	13	TRBV19	TRBJ1-2	CASRDRVGDGYTF	TGTGCCAGTCGGGACAGGGTTGGGGATGGCTACACCTTC
TRBD2	-	15	TRBV30	TRBJ2-3	CAWSVRAGVGDTQYF	TGTGCCTGGAGTGTACGGGCGGGAGTGGGAGATACGCAGTATTTT
TRBD1	-	16	TRBV14	TRBJ2-2	CASSTRDRVNTGELFF	TGTGCCAGCAGCACCCGGGACAGGGTGAACACCGGGGAGCTGTTTTTT
-	once	15	TRBV18	TRBJ2-3	CASSPFVGVTDTQYF	TGTGCCAGCTCACCATTCGTAGGGGTTACAGATACGCAGTATTTT
-	few	15	TRBV27	TRBJ1-1	CASSLKAGGNTEAFF	TGTGCCAGCAGTTTAAAGGCAGGTGGGAACACTGAAGCTTTCTTT
-	-	15	TRBV20-1	TRBJ2-1	CSAQTRLTNYNEQFF	TGCAGTGCTCAGACTCGACTGACAAACTACAATGAGCAGTTCTTC
TRBD2	few	14	TRBV20-1	TRBJ2-5	CSATGTITQETQYF	TGCAGTGCTACCGGGACTATCACACAAGAGACCCAGTACTTC
-	few	14	TRBV6-1	TRBJ2-5	CASTGEPTWETQYF	TGTGCCAGCACTGGGGAACCGACCTGGGAGACCCAGTACTTC
-	once	15	TRBV4-1	TRBJ2-2	CASSQKGGTGGELFF	TGCGCCAGCAGCCAAAAGGGGGGTACAGGCGGGGAGCTGTTTTTT
-	-	13	TRBV7-8	TRBJ2-1	CASSRRGQNEQFF	TGTGCCAGCAGCCGAAGAGGACAGAATGAGCAGTTCTTC
TRBD1	-	15	TRBV25-1	TRBJ2-7	CASSPANRGSYEQYF	TGTGCCAGCAGTCCCGCCAACAGGGGGTCCTACGAGCAGTACTTC
-	-	16	TRBV5-1	TRBJ2-2	CASSYGLTQRGGELFF	TGCGCCAGCAGCTATGGGTTAACCCAACGAGGCGGGGAGCTGTTTTTT
TRBD1	-	16	TRBV7-6	TRBJ2-3	CASSLYRDRVTDTQYF	TGTGCCAGCAGCTTATACCGGGACAGGGTGACAGATACGCAGTATTTT
TRBD2	-	14	TRBV20-1	TRBJ2-1	CSSGGSWVVGEQFF	TGCAGCTCTGGCGGGAGTTGGGTAGTTGGTGAGCAGTTCTTC
-	-	16	TRBV5-1	TRBJ1-3	CASSLAPTGSGNTIYF	TGCGCCAGCAGCTTGGCCCCTACAGGGTCTGGAAACACCATATATTTT